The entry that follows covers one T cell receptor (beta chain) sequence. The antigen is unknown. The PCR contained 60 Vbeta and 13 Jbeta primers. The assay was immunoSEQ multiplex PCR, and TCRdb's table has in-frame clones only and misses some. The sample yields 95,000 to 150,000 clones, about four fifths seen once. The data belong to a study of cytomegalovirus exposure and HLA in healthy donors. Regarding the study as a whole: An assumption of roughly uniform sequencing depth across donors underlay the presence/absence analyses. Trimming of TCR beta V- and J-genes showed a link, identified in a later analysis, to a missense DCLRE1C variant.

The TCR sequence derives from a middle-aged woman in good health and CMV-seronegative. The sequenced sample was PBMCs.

The CDR3 sequence: CASSQDGRGRGDTQYF. In DNA, the CDR3 is TGCGCCAGCAGCCAAGATGGTAGGGGGCGAGGAGATACGCAGTATTTT. The gene calls are TRBV4-1 and TRBJ2-3; TRBD1 aligns across 7 bases. The CDR3 runs 16 residues. The ends lost 0 bases at V and 5 bases at J; junction bases unmatched: 8. Germline CDR1 MGHRA, CDR2 YSYEKL.